The 12 T cell receptor beta chains given below trace back to one sample, sequenced in a study of blood T cell repertoires in COVID-19. TCRdb's copy holds only in-frame clones and misses some; the assay was immunoSEQ multiplex PCR. The sample consists of 120,000 to 150,000 clones, roughly 89% of them appearing once. The specimen sequenced was peripheral blood. The receptor source for this set is a woman between 45 and 60 years old with acute or convalescent COVID-19.

The rearrangement links TRBV28 to TRBJ2-7; no definite D call. V dropped 2 bases and J dropped 3 bases, with 11 bases sitting between them. This CDR3 is 14 amino acids long. Germline loops: CDR1 MDHEN, CDR2 SYDVKM. CDR3 bases: TGTGCCAGCAGTTTAGGGCAGGATGTCTACGAGCAGTACTTC. Its protein is CASSLGQDVYEQYF.

The chain carries TRBV30 and TRBJ1-2, with TRBD1 matching over 10 bases. Germline trimming cut 4 bases from V and 3 bases from J; bases unmatched to any gene: 8. The CDR3 loop spans 15 amino acids. Germline CDR1 is GTSNPN and CDR2 is SVGIG (reference sequence). DNA of the CDR3: TGTGCCTGGACACCGGGACAGGGGTCATACTATGGCTACACCTTC. This gives the protein CAWTPGQGSYYGYTF.

This clone showed up just once. The chain uses TRBV9 and TRBJ1-2; 9 bases are shared with TRBD1. Germline V gene data show CDR1 as SGDLS and CDR2 as YYNGEE. V lost 6 bases and J lost 4; bases outside the gene matches: 10. CDR3 length: 15 amino acids. The CDR3 DNA sequence: TGTGCCAGCACCGAAACAGGGGGCGCAAGCTATGGCTACACCTTC. Its protein is CASTETGGASYGYTF.

The V and J genes are TRBV19 and TRBJ2-1, with D uncertain. This CDR3 is 13 amino acids long. CDR1 is LNHDA, CDR2 SQIVND, per germline (reference sequence). Trimming removed 1 base from V and 7 bases from J, with 8 bases in between. This CDR3 reads CASSIVPLNEQFF. Written as DNA, the CDR3 is TGTGCCAGTAGTATAGTTCCCCTTAATGAGCAGTTCTTC.

This clone was counted a few times. This chain connects TRBV7-9 to TRBJ1-4; D is perhaps TRBD1 (5 bases). The V gene lost 4 bases and the J gene lost 6 bases, with 12 bases spanning the gap. The CDR3 has 14 residues. Germline CDR1 SEHNR, CDR2 FQNEAQ (reference sequence). The CDR3 DNA follows: TGTGCCAGCAGCTCCACGACAGCAGATGAAAAACTGTTTTTT. Its protein product is CASSSTTADEKLFF. Full variable domain (missing parts from reference TRBV7-9 and TRBJ1-4): DTGVSQNPRHKITKRGQNVTFRCDPISEHNRLYWYRQTLGQGPEFLTYFQNEAQLEKSRLLSDRFSAERPKGSFSTLEIQRTEQGDSAMYLCASSSTTADEKLFFGSGTQLSVL.

The chain couples TRBV5-1 to TRBJ2-2; 11 positions agree with TRBD2. The CDR3 has 16 amino acids. Germline CDR1 and CDR2: SGHRS and YFSETQ. With 3 bases clipped from V and 6 bases from J, the junction kept 7 bases outside the gene matches. The CDR3 protein is CASSWNSGRAAGELFF. The CDR3 DNA reads TGCGCCAGCAGCTGGAATAGCGGGAGGGCCGCCGGGGAGCTGTTTTTT.

The V call is TRBV29-1, the J call TRBJ2-1; 7 bases match TRBD2. This CDR3 region has 13 residues. CDR1 SQVTM and CDR2 ANQGSEA come from the germline V gene. V lost 5 bases to trimming and J lost 4 bases; unmatched junction nucleotides: 5. The DNA of the CDR3 is TGCAGCGTTTTTCCTAGCGGATACAATGAGCAGTTCTTC. It yields the protein CSVFPSGYNEQFF.

The V call is TRBV24-1, the J call TRBJ1-4; TRBD1 matches at 8 bases. This CDR3 region has 13 residues. The ends lost 7 bases at V and 8 bases at J; junction bases unmatched: 5. CDR1 and CDR2 from the germline V gene are KGHDR and SFDVKD. The CDR3 bases are TGTGCCACCAGGAAGACAGGGGAGGAAAAACTGTTTTTT. It codes for CATRKTGEEKLFF.

In its sample, this clone was seen a few times. CDR3 DNA: TGTGCCAGCTCGTTAGGGGTCGGAAGCTCCTACAATGAGCAGTTCTTC. Its translation is CASSLGVGSSYNEQFF. The chain carries TRBV18 and TRBJ2-1; maybe TRBD1 (5 bases). The germline gives CDR1 KGHSH, CDR2 LQKENI. Trimming cost V 6 bases and J 0 bases, with 15 bases left between them. This CDR3 is built from 16 residues.

The V gene is TRBV2, the J gene TRBJ1-1; 8 positions match TRBD1. CDR1 is SNHLY and CDR2 is FYNNEI in the germline V gene. J lost 11 bases, V lost 1 base, and 9 bases had no gene match. CDR3 size: 14 residues. The CDR3 is CASSEGRTGRAAFF. In DNA form, the CDR3 reads TGTGCCAGCAGTGAAGGAAGGACAGGGAGGGCGGCTTTCTTT.

DNA of the CDR3: TGTGCCAGCCTAGCCGGGACAGGAGCCTCCTACGAGCAGTACTTC. It is translated as CASLAGTGASYEQYF. This chain joins TRBV2 and TRBJ2-7; 8 bases fit TRBD1. Germline trimming cut 8 bases from V and 0 bases from J; bases unmatched to any gene: 9. Per the germline V gene, CDR1 is SNHLY and CDR2 is FYNNEI. The CDR3 has 15 amino acids. The variable domain in full, with the rest retrieved from reference TRBV2 and TRBJ2-7, is EPEVTQTPSHQVTQMGQEVILRCVPISNHLYFYWYRQILGQKVEFLVSFYNNEISEKSEIFDDQFSVERPDGSNFTLKIRSTKLEDSAMYFCASLAGTGASYEQYFGPGTRLTVT.

This clone was observed a few times. The chain employs TRBV27 and TRBJ1-1; the match to TRBD1 covers 9 bases. The CDR3 length is 13 residues. Germline CDR1 reads MNHEY; CDR2 reads SMNVEV (reference sequence). V lost 4 bases, J lost 10 bases, and 7 bases stayed unmatched. CDR3 bases: TGTGCCAGCAGTTCCGCTCCGGGACAGGGAGCTTTCTTT. Translation: CASSSAPGQGAFF.